One sample yielded the 10 T cell receptor beta chains listed below, sequenced in a study of blood T cell repertoires in COVID-19. Data came from immunoSEQ multiplex PCR; TCRdb stores just in-frame clones and leaves some out. The repertoire holds tens of thousands of clones, with approximately 80% as singletons. The sequenced sample consisted of PBMCs or T cells enriched from blood (not recorded which). The receptors come from a woman aged 40 to 50 with acute COVID-19.

The sample holds one count of this clone. The chain has TRBV28 and TRBJ2-3; 9 nucleotides line up with TRBD1. This CDR3 contains 16 residues. CDR1 and CDR2 (germline): MDHEN, SYDVKM. The V gene end was trimmed by 3 bases and the J gene end by 4 bases; junction bases not matched to a gene: 8. The CDR3 DNA reads as TGTGCCAGCAGTTTCAACAGGGGGCTTAGGGCAGATACGCAGTATTTT. Its translation: CASSFNRGLRADTQYF.

The rearrangement uses TRBV11-1 and TRBJ2-1, with TRBD2 identical over 12 bases. This CDR3 has 15 amino acids. V shed 5 bases, J shed 4 bases, and the junction held 3 bases outside the gene matches. Germline assignment: CDR1 SGHAT and CDR2 FQDESV (reference sequence). The CDR3 DNA is TGTGCCAGCAGCCCAGGACTAGCGGGGTACAATGAGCAGTTCTTC. Protein product: CASSPGLAGYNEQFF.

V is TRBV11-1 and J is TRBJ1-2, with TRBD1 matching 7 bases. The germline V gene encodes CDR1 SGHAT and CDR2 FQDESV (reference sequence). J gave up 0 bases and V 1 base, and 2 bases lay outside the gene matches. This CDR3 has 15 residues. The CDR3 region is CASSLDRGTNYGYTF. For the CDR3, the DNA is TGTGCCAGCAGCTTAGACAGGGGAACTAACTATGGCTACACCTTC.

This sequence joins TRBV24-1 and TRBJ2-3; 9 bases align to TRBD1. The junction had 11 bases not matched to a gene; V was cut back by 4 bases and J by 7 bases. This CDR3 is built from 16 residues. CDR1 and CDR2 from the germline V gene are KGHDR and SFDVKD. CDR3 bases: TGTGCCACCAGTGACTCCGGACAGGGGCACCCCAATACGCAGTATTTT. This gives the protein CATSDSGQGHPNTQYF.

The rearrangement uses TRBV18 and TRBJ2-3, with 7 bases lining up with TRBD2. The CDR3 has 16 residues. Germline trimming cut 0 bases from V and 4 bases from J; bases unmatched to any gene: 7. Per the germline V gene, CDR1 is KGHSH and CDR2 is LQKENI. The CDR3 DNA sequence: TGTGCCAGCTCACCACCCGGACTAGTGAGGGCAGATACGCAGTATTTT. It codes for CASSPPGLVRADTQYF.

The rearrangement links TRBV21-1 to TRBJ1-6; TRBD1 was called by the table and not checked on the DNA. TRBV21-1 is a listed pseudogene. The CDR3 sequence is 13 residues long. The CDR3 nucleotides are TGTGCCAGCAGGACGACAGGGGATTCACCCCTCCACTTT. Translating gives CASRTTGDSPLHF.

V is TRBV7-9 and J is TRBJ1-1; D not resolved. Germline lookup yields CDR1 SEHNR and CDR2 FQNEAQ (reference sequence). V was cut by 0 bases and J by 7 bases, with 6 bases left in between. The CDR3 is 12 amino acids. The CDR3 spells CASSLAPGEAFF. Here the CDR3 DNA reads TGTGCCAGCAGCTTAGCTCCCGGTGAAGCTTTCTTT.

The chain is built from TRBV11-2 and TRBJ2-7; 7 bases map to TRBD1. The CDR3 length is 17 residues. J gave up 1 base and V 5 bases, and 14 bases lay outside the gene matches. Germline V gene sequence: CDR1 SGHAT, CDR2 FQNNGV. In DNA form, the CDR3 reads TGTGCCAGCAGCGACCAGGGGGTTGGGCAACTTTCCTACGAGCAGTACGTC. The encoded protein is CASSDQGVGQLSYEQYV.

The chain is built from TRBV7-7 and TRBJ2-5; 8 bases line up with TRBD2. CDR1 is SSHAT and CDR2 is FNYEAQ in the germline V gene (reference sequence). The CDR3 runs 16 residues. V trimming: 3 bases; J trimming: 1 base; junction bases outside the gene matches: 7. The CDR3: CASSFTGGGPQETQYF. Here the CDR3 DNA reads TGTGCCAGCAGCTTTACGGGGGGGGGCCCCCAAGAGACCCAGTACTTC.

The J gene is TRBJ2-1, the V gene TRBV7-9; 7 bases agree with TRBD2. The CDR3 runs to 15 residues. The junction had 7 bases not matched to a gene; V was cut back by 2 bases and J by 6 bases. CDR1 is SEHNR and CDR2 is FQNEAQ in the germline V gene (reference sequence). The chain's CDR3 is CASSLKGLAVNEQFF. The CDR3 DNA reads TGTGCCAGCAGCTTAAAAGGTCTAGCGGTCAATGAGCAGTTCTTC.